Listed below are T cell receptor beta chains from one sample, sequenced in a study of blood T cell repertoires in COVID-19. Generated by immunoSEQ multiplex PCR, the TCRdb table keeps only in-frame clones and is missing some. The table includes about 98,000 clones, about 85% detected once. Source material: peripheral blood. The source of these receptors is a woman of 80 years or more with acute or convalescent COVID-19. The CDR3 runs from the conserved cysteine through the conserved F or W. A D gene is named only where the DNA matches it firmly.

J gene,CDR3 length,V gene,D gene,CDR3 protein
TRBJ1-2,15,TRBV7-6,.,CASSPRSVVGDGYTF
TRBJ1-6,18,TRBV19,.,CASSIQSRGNRRNSPLHF
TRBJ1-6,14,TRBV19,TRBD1,CASSINRGNSPLHF
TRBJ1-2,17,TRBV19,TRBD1,CASSISNRGGDLYGYTF
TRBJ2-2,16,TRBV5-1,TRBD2,CASSLGSGGAAGELFF
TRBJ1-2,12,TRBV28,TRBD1,CASGDRIYGYTF
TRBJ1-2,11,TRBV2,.,CASSYSYGYTF
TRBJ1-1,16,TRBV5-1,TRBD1,CASSSQGGLMNTEAFF
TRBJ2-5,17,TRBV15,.,CATSRKSRTYLQETQYF
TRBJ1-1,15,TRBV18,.,CASSPPQGLGTEAFF
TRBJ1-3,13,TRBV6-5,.,CASRGRAGNTIYF
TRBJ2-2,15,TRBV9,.,CASSAGLENTGELFF
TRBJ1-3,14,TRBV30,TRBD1,CAWRHWTGENTIYF
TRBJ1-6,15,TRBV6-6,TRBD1,CASRSRQGDNSPLHF
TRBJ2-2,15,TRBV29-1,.,CSDLGRAGDTGELFF
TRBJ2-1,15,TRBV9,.,CASSEKGVNYNEQFF